These 2 T cell receptor beta chains were sequenced from one sample in a study of shared clonotypes between healthy human individuals. TCRdb keeps only in-frame clones here, not all; method: immunoSEQ multiplex PCR. The sample consists of about 1 million clones, about 74% of them appearing once. Input material: memory CD4+ T cells sorted from blood. The subset here: CD45RA-negative fraction. The source of these receptors is a man in his late teens or twenties in good health.

The chain uses TRBV5-1 and TRBJ1-5; tentatively, D is TRBD1 (5 bases). The CDR3 contains 15 residues. V shed 5 bases and J shed 0 bases, with 12 bases lying between them. Germline assignment: CDR1 SGHRS and CDR2 YFSETQ. In nucleotides, the CDR3 is TGCGCCAGCAGAGAAGGGACTTATAGCAATCAGCCCCAGCATTTT. It specifies CASREGTYSNQPQHF.

The genes are TRBV2 and TRBJ2-7; TRBD1 agrees at 9 bases. The CDR3 covers 16 residues. Germline CDR1 is SNHLY and CDR2 is FYNNEI. J was trimmed by 3 bases and V by 6 bases; bases with no gene match: 12. The CDR3 sequence is CASRANPGTGFYEQYF. The CDR3 coding sequence is TGTGCCAGCAGAGCAAATCCCGGGACAGGGTTCTACGAGCAGTACTTC.